The clone carrying this T cell receptor (beta chain) has a handful of counts. Constant-segment-primed 5'RACE gave TCR alpha and TCR beta cDNA libraries with sample barcodes and UMIs. TCRdb re-analysed the 5' RACE reads in MiXCR, keeping a single row per CDR3 protein. The sample records fewer than 200,000 distinct CDR3 sequences, 20% to 25% being singletons. This specimen comes from a study of T-cell memory formation after mild COVID-19. Germline CDR1 reads SQVTM; CDR2 reads ANQGSEA. This CDR3 comprises 16 residues. The V gene lost 4 bases and the J gene lost 1 base, with 20 bases spanning the gap. The gene calls are TRBV29-1 and TRBJ2-7; D might be TRBD1 (7 bases). The sequence came from an adult woman who had mild COVID-19 (a few samples of this study predate the infection). Cell type and time point are not known. Sequenced input: PBMCs or a T cell subset sorted from them (not recorded which). In DNA form, the CDR3 reads TGCAGCGTTGGGGAAGGAGGGACAGCCTCTTCCTACGAGCAGTACTTC. Translated: CSVGEGGTASSYEQYF.